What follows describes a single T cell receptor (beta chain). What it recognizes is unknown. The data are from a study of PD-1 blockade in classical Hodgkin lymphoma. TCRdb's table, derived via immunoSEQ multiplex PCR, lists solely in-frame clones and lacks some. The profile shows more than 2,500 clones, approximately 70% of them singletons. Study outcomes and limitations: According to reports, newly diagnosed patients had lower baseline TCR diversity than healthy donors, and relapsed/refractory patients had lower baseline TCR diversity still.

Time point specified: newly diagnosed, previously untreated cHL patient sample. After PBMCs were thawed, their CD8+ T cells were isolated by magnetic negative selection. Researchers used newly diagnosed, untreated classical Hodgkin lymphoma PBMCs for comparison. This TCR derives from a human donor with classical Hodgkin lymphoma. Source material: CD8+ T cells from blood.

As DNA, the CDR3 is TGCGCCAGCAGCATCCTAGATACGCAGTATTTT. The encoded protein is CASSILDTQYF. The rearrangement uses TRBV5-1 and TRBJ2-3; D unclear. The CDR3 is made up of 11 amino acids. From germline, CDR1 is SGHRS and CDR2 YFSETQ. The ends were cut back, 4 bases at V and 5 bases at J, with 5 bases in the middle.